The clone carrying this T cell receptor beta chain was detected only a few times. TCRdb reprocessed the 5' RACE reads via MiXCR and lists one record per CDR3 protein. The sample includes 150,000 to 200,000 distinct CDR3 sequences, 10% to 15% of them seen just once. The entry originates in a study of CD8 T cells in ankylosing spondylitis. V lost 1 base to trimming and J lost 2 bases, with 8 bases between them. The CDR3 covers 14 residues. Germline CDR1 reads MGHDK; CDR2 reads SYGVNS. The rearrangement uses TRBV25-1 and TRBJ1-2; a possible D gene is TRBD1 (6 bases). This TCR came from a female donor with ankylosing spondylitis or in good health (not recorded which). Input material: blood, either unsorted or a sorted T cell fraction (not recorded which). DNA for the CDR3: TGTGCCAGCAGTGAATTTCAGGGGAACTATGGCTACACCTTC. Protein sequence: CASSEFQGNYGYTF.